The 8 T cell receptor beta chains below come from one sample, sequenced in a study of shared clonotypes between healthy human individuals. CD8 cells classed as naive were CD45RO-negative and positively selected for CCR7, excluding terminally differentiated effector memory CD45RA+ cells. The method was immunoSEQ multiplex PCR; TCRdb's version includes in-frame clones alone and lacks a portion of them. The table records about 550,000 clones, nearly 97% of them present only once. Sequencing used naive CD8+ T cells sorted from blood. The receptors derive from a woman aged 25 to 39 in good health.

This chain links TRBV28 with TRBJ1-1, with no clear D. The CDR3 has 14 amino acids. Germline V CDR1 and CDR2: MDHEN, SYDVKM. V lost 3 bases to trimming and J lost 4 bases, with 12 bases between them. CDR3 nucleotide sequence: TGTGCCAGCAGTTTTAATCCTGAGAGCACTGAAGCTTTCTTT. Protein sequence: CASSFNPESTEAFF. Full variable domain (outside the CDR3, taken from reference TRBV28 and TRBJ1-1): DVKVTQSSRYLVKRTGEKVFLECVQDMDHENMFWYRQDPGLGLRLIYFSYDVKMKEKGDIPEGYSVSREKKERFSLILESASTNQTSMYLCASSFNPESTEAFFGQGTRLTVV.

This rearrangement joins TRBV11-2 to TRBJ2-7; TRBD1 agrees at 9 bases. Germline trimming cut 2 bases from V and 5 bases from J; bases unmatched to any gene: 7. Germline V CDR1 and CDR2: SGHAT, FQNNGV. The CDR3 loop spans 15 amino acids. CDR3 nucleotide sequence: TGTGCCAGCAGCTTAAGTGTTAGGACAGGGGACGAGCAGTACTTC. Translating gives CASSLSVRTGDEQYF.

The rearrangement uses TRBV28 and TRBJ1-4; 7 bases fit TRBD1. CDR1 and CDR2 (germline): MDHEN, SYDVKM. Germline trimming cut 7 bases from V and 3 bases from J; bases unmatched to any gene: 14. This CDR3 contains 17 residues. DNA of the CDR3: TGTGCCAGCACCCTAGACAGGGCGGTCGATTCTAATGAAAAACTGTTTTTT. Its protein is CASTLDRAVDSNEKLFF.

The rearrangement joins TRBV29-1 to TRBJ1-5, with 8 bases fitting TRBD1. The ends lost 6 bases at V and 6 bases at J; junction bases unmatched: 13. Germline-derived CDR1 and CDR2 are SQVTM and ANQGSEA. The CDR3 covers 15 residues. CDR3 DNA: TGCAGCGTCGCACTCCCGGACAGGGTCGGTCAGCCCCAGCATTTT. Its translation: CSVALPDRVGQPQHF. Full variable domain (missing parts from reference TRBV29-1 and TRBJ1-5): SAVISQKPSRDICQRGTSLTIQCQVDSQVTMMFWYRQQPGQSLTLIATANQGSEATYESGFVIDKFPISRPNLTFSTLTVSNMSPEDSSIYLCSVALPDRVGQPQHFGDGTRLSIL.

The chain couples TRBV11-2 to TRBJ1-1, with D perhaps TRBD1 (5 bases). CDR1 is SGHAT, CDR2 FQNNGV, per germline. This CDR3 is 15 amino acids long. V lost 1 base, J lost 0 bases, and 9 bases lay in between. CDR3 coding DNA: TGTGCCAGCAGCTTAGTATCAGGGATGAACACTGAAGCTTTCTTT. It yields the protein CASSLVSGMNTEAFF.

The J gene is TRBJ1-5, the V gene TRBV27; D uncertain. The CDR3 consists of 14 residues. In germline, CDR1 is MNHEY, CDR2 SMNVEV (reference sequence). The germline V and J ends were trimmed by 5 bases and 0 bases, with 8 bases remaining between them. CDR3 nucleotide sequence: TGTGCCAGCAGTATCGAATATAGCAATCAGCCCCAGCATTTT. This sequence encodes CASSIEYSNQPQHF.

The chain is built from TRBV6-5 and TRBJ2-3; D gene uncertain. The CDR3 covers 15 residues. The germline V gene has CDR1 MNHEY and CDR2 SVGAGI. V gave up 4 bases and J gave up 0 bases, with 11 bases separating them. The CDR3 DNA sequence: TGTGCCAGCAGTTGGGGTGCCCCTAGCACAGATACGCAGTATTTT. Translating gives CASSWGAPSTDTQYF.

This clone came up once. The chain uses TRBV6-4 and TRBJ1-1; a possible D gene is TRBD1 (6 bases). CDR1 and CDR2 from the germline V gene are MRHNA and SNTAGT. Trimming pared 0 bases from V and 3 bases from J, leaving 11 bases between. The length of the CDR3 is 15 residues. The CDR3 nucleotides are TGTGCCAGCAGTGACTCGAGCAGGGGCGACACTGAAGCTTTCTTT. It encodes CASSDSSRGDTEAFF.